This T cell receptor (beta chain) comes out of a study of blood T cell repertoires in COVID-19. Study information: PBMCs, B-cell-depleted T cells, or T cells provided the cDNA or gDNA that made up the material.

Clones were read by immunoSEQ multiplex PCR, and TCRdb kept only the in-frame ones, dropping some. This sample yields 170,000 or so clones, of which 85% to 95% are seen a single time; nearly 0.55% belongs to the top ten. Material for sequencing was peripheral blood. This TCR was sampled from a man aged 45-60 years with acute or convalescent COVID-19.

CDR3 region: CASSLGGAGGPREQFF. The CDR3 nucleotides read TGTGCCAGCAGCTTAGGTGGTGCGGGAGGCCCCAGGGAGCAGTTCTTC. The rearrangement uses TRBV7-3 and TRBJ2-1; 8 nucleotides line up with TRBD2. CDR1 is SGHTA and CDR2 is FQGTGA in the germline V gene. Trimming cost V 2 bases and J 10 bases; bases outside gene matches: 13. The CDR3 totals 16 residues. Looking up the rest from reference TRBV7-3 and TRBJ2-1 gives the full variable domain: GAGVSQTPSNKVTEKGKYVELRCDPISGHTALYWYRQSLGQGPEFLIYFQGTGAADDSGLPNDRFFAVRPEGSVSTLKIQRTERGDSAVYLCASSLGGAGGPREQFFGPGTRLTVL.